The sequence of this T cell receptor beta chain was determined in a study of shared clonotypes between healthy human individuals. This CDR3 is 14 amino acids long. The V gene lost 4 bases and the J gene lost 1 base, with 10 bases spanning the gap. Germline CDR1 is MNHNS and CDR2 is SASEGT. TCRdb's copy holds only in-frame clones and misses some; the assay was immunoSEQ multiplex PCR. The top ten clones hold 1.4% to 1.5% of a sample with 950,000 to 1,300,000 clones, under 80% of them seen once. Sequenced material: memory CD4+ T cells sorted from blood. Subset noted: CD45RA-negative fraction. The sequence was obtained from a man between 18 and 29 years old in good health. The chain has TRBV6-1 and TRBJ1-1; no firm D call. The CDR3 DNA reads TGTGCCAGCAGTGCCGCGCGGAAGAACACTGAAGCTTTCTTT. Translating gives CASSAARKNTEAFF.